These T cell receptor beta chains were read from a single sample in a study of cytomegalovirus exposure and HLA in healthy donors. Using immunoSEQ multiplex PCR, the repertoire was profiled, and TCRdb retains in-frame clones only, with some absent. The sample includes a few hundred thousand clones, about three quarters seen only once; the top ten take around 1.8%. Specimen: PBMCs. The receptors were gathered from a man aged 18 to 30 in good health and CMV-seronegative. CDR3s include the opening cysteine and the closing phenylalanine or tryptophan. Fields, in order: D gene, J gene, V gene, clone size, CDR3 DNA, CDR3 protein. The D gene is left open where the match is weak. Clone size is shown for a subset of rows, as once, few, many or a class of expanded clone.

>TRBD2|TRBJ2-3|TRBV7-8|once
TGTGCCAGCAGCCCCAGAGCGGGGGGGGGCACAGATACGCAGTATTTT
CASSPRAGGGTDTQYF
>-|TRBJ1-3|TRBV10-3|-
TGTGCCATCAGTGACATCAGGTCTGGAAACACCATATATTTT
CAISDIRSGNTIYF
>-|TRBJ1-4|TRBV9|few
TGTGCCAGCACCACGGGGGTAACAACTAATGAAAAACTGTTTTTT
CASTTGVTTNEKLFF
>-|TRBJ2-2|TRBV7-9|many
TGTGCCAGCAGCTTAGGCGGGTCGAACACCGGGGAGCTGTTTTTT
CASSLGGSNTGELFF
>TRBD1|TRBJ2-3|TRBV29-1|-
TGCAGCGTTGAAGGGACAGGGCGAACAGATACGCAGTATTTT
CSVEGTGRTDTQYF
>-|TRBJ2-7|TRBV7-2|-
TGTGCCAGCAGCCTCCTCCTTAACACCTACGAGCAGTACTTC
CASSLLLNTYEQYF
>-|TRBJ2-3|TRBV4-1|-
TGCGCCAGCAGCCCCGGGATCGCCGCGAGCACAGATACGCAGTATTTT
CASSPGIAASTDTQYF
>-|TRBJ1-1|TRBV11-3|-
TGTGCCAGCAGCTTACAGGGAAGCACTGAAGCTTTCTTT
CASSLQGSTEAFF
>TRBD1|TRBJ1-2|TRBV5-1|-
TGCGCCAGCAGCACGTCGACAGGGACAATCTATGGCTACACCTTC
CASSTSTGTIYGYTF
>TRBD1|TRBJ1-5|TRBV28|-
TGTGCCAGCAGCCTACATCGGACAGGGGGCTACCGTAATCAGCCCCAGCATTTT
CASSLHRTGGYRNQPQHF
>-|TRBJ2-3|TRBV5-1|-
TGCGCCAGCAGCCAAACGGCCTCAGCCGGGGGAGGAGATACGCAGTATTTT
CASSQTASAGGGDTQYF
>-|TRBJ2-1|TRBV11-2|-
TGTGCCAGCAGCCCGACAGGGGGAGTTAGCGGGATCTACAATGAGCAGTTCTTC
CASSPTGGVSGIYNEQFF
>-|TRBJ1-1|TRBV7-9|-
TGTGCCAGCAGCTTCGGAAAAGACAGTCGATGGGTGAACACTGAAGCTTTCTTT
CASSFGKDSRWVNTEAFF
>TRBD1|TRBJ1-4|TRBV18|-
TGTGCCAGCTCACCGGGACAGCCAAAACTGTTTTTT
CASSPGQPKLFF
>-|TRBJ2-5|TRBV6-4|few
TGTGCCAGCAGTGTGCGGTGGCAAGAGACCCAGTACTTC
CASSVRWQETQYF
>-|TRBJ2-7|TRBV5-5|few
TGTGCCAGCAGCCCCGACGGGGGCTACGAGCAGTACTTC
CASSPDGGYEQYF
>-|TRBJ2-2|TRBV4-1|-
TGCGCCAGCAGCCAAGATCCGGGACAAACCGCGAACACCGGGGAGCTGTTTTTT
CASSQDPGQTANTGELFF
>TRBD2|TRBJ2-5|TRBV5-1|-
TGCGCCAGCAGCTTGGGGGGACTAGCGGGGAGGCAAGAGACCCAGTACTTC
CASSLGGLAGRQETQYF
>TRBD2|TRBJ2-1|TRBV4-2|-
TGTGCCAGCAGCCAAGAAGCACCTAGCGGGGGGGCAAACTCCTACAATGAGCAGTTCTTC
CASSQEAPSGGANSYNEQFF
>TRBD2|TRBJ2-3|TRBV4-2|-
TGTGCCAGCAGCCAAGAATATCGAGCGGGAGGGTCGGCTAGCACAGATACGCAGTATTTT
CASSQEYRAGGSASTDTQYF
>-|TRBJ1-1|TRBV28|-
TGTGCCAGCAGACCTACGTCGGTTGGTGAAGCTTTCTTT
CASRPTSVGEAFF
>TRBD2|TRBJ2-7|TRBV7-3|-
TGTGCCTCAAGCCGCGGGGGGAGCTCCTACGAGCAGTACTTC
CASSRGGSSYEQYF
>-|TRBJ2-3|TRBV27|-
TGTGCCAGCAGTTCGGACTTTCCGATGCAGTATTTT
CASSSDFPMQYF
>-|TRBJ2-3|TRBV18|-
TGTGCCAGCTCACCGAATAGGGGGACGAGGACAGATACGCAGTATTTT
CASSPNRGTRTDTQYF
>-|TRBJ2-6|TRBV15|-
TGTGCCACCAGCAGAGATAAACAGCTCTTCTCTGGGGCCAACGTCCTGACTTTC
CATSRDKQLFSGANVLTF
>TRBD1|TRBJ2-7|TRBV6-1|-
TGTGCCAGCAGTGCTGGTCAGGGGGATTTATACGAGCAGTACTTC
CASSAGQGDLYEQYF
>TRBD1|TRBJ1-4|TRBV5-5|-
TGTGCCAGCAGCAAACTAGGCGCTGACAGGGTGGTGGAGGAAAAACTGTTTTTT
CASSKLGADRVVEEKLFF
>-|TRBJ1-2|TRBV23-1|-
TGCGCCAGCAAAAAGGGCCCAGGGTATAACTATGGCTACACCTTC
CASKKGPGYNYGYTF
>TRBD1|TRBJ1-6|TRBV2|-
TGTGCCGGCAGTGAACGCGGCAGGGACAGGACCCTCCACTTT
CAGSERGRDRTLHF
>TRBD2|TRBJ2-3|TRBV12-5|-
TGTGCTAGTGGTCCGTCAACTTTAGCGGGAGCAGGAGATACGCAGTATTTT
CASGPSTLAGAGDTQYF
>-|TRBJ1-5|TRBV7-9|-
TGTGCCAGCAGCTTAGCGGCGGGGGGCGGCAATCAGCCCCAGCATTTT
CASSLAAGGGNQPQHF
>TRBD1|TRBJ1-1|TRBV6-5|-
TGTGCCAGCAGTTACGCTGGGACAGGCGGTGAAGCTTTCTTT
CASSYAGTGGEAFF
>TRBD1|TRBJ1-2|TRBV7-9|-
TGTTCCAGCAGCGCCTCCGACAGGGGAAGAGGCTATGGCTACACCTTC
CSSSASDRGRGYGYTF
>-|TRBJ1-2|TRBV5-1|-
TGCGCCAGCAGTTTGACAGAGAACTATGGCTACACCTTC
CASSLTENYGYTF
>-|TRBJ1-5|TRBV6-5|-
TGTGCCAGCCAGGCAGGGTGGAATCAGCCCCAGCATTTT
CASQAGWNQPQHF
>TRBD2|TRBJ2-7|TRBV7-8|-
TGTGCCAGCAGCCCCAGCCGCGCTAGCGGCTCCTACGAGCAGTACTTC
CASSPSRASGSYEQYF
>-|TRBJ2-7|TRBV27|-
TGTGCCAGCAGTTTACAGGGGGGCGAGCAGTACTTC
CASSLQGGEQYF
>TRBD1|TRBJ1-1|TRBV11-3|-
TGTGCCAGCAGCATCGGACAGGGGGGGACTGAAGCTTTCTTT
CASSIGQGGTEAFF
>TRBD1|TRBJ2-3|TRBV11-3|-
TGTGCCAGCAGCTTAGATTCGACAGGGCTTGGAAATACGCAGTATTTT
CASSLDSTGLGNTQYF